This entry features one T cell receptor beta chain sequence. The data derive from a study of OX40 agonist ivuxolimab in advanced cancers. Profiling relied on immunoSEQ multiplex PCR, and the TCRdb table lists in-frame clones only, not all of them. This sample has roughly 86,000 clones, with roughly nine tenths found just once. The source material was CD4+ or CD8+ T cells sorted from blood, sampled in a trial of the OX40 agonist ivuxolimab. This sequence was found in an adult with an advanced solid tumor such as melanoma, head and neck, liver or kidney cancer.

The CDR3 sequence is CASSTGGAGTGELFF. CDR3 nucleotide sequence: TGTGCCAGCAGTACAGGGGGCGCGGGGACCGGGGAGCTGTTTTTT. V gene TRBV6-1 combines with J gene TRBJ2-2; TRBD1 agrees at 9 bases. There are 15 residues in the CDR3. Germline V gene data show CDR1 as MNHNS and CDR2 as SASEGT. Germline trimming cut 5 bases from V and 5 bases from J; bases unmatched to any gene: 6.